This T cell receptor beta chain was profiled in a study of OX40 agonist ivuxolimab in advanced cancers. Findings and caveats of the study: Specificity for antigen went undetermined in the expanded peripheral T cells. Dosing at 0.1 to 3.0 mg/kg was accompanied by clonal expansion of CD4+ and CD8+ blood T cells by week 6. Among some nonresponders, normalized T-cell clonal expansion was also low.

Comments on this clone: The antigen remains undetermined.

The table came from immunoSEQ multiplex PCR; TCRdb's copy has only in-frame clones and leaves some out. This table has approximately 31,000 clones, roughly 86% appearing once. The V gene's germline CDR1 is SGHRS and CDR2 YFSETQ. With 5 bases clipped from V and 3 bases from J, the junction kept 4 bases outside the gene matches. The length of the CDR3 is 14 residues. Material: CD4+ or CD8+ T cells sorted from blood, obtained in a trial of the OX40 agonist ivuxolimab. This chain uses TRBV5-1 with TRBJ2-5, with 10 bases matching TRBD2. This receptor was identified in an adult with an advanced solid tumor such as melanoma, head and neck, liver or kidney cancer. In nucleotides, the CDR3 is TGCGCCAGCAGACGGCTAGCGGGAGAAGAGACCCAGTACTTC. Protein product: CASRRLAGEETQYF.